The 30 T cell receptor beta chains below all came from one sample that was sequenced in a study of identical twins. Via MiXCR, TCRdb re-called the 5' RACE reads, giving one row per CDR3 protein. The sample includes around 280,000 distinct CDR3 sequences, roughly 8.6% of them seen just once. These records were also assigned to another study, of yellow fever vaccine responses in identical twins.

The sequenced sample consisted of memory (CD45RO+) T cells sorted from blood. The source of these receptors is a woman between 18 and 29 years old in good health.

This chain joins TRBV27 and TRBJ1-6, with TRBD1 matching 8 bases. The V gene's germline CDR1 is MNHEY and CDR2 SMNVEV (reference sequence). The CDR3 sequence is 12 residues long. The trim removed 7 bases at V and 8 bases at J, leaving 1 base unmatched. The CDR3 bases are TGTGCCAGCAAGGACAGGGATTCACCCCTCCACTTT. This gives the protein CASKDRDSPLHF.

In its sample, this clonotype was seen a few times. This CDR3 reads CASSARGLAATYNEQFF. In DNA form, the CDR3 reads TGTGCCAGCAGTGCCAGGGGACTAGCGGCCACCTACAATGAGCAGTTCTTC. This chain joins TRBV6-1 and TRBJ2-1; TRBD2 matches 11 bases. Losses at the gene ends were 4 bases for V and 2 bases for J; bases not matched to a gene: 7. The CDR3 runs to 17 residues. Germline CDR1 reads MNHNS; CDR2 reads SASEGT.

A few counts support this clonotype. The chain uses TRBV20-1 and TRBJ2-7, with 11 bases fitting TRBD2. Losses at the gene ends were 5 bases for V and 0 bases for J; bases not matched to a gene: 6. CDR3 length: 15 residues. Germline CDR1 is DFQATT and CDR2 is SNEGSKA (reference sequence). CDR3 in DNA: TGCAGTGCTTCCCAGACTAGCGGGAACTCCTACGAGCAGTACTTC. Residues: CSASQTSGNSYEQYF.

The sample holds many counts of this clonotype. The V and J genes are TRBV7-2 and TRBJ2-5; 7 bases agree with TRBD2. CDR3 length: 14 residues. J lost 6 bases, V lost 3 bases, and 7 bases had no gene match. Germline V CDR1 and CDR2: SGHTA, FQGNSA. The CDR3 DNA sequence: TGTGCCAGCAGCTTGTGGGGAGGGGCCAAGACCCAGTACTTC. Residues: CASSLWGGAKTQYF. Combining the CDR3 with reference TRBV7-2 and TRBJ2-5 gives the whole variable domain GAGVSQSPSNKVTEKGKDVELRCDPISGHTALYWYRQSLGQGLEFLIYFQGNSAPDKSGLPSDRFSAERTGGSVSTLTIQRTQQEDSAVYLCASSLWGGAKTQYFGPGTRLLVL.

At least ten counts were recorded for this clonotype. CDR3 DNA: TGTGCCAGCAGTATTGGACAGGGAGTGATGGGTGCAGATACGCAGTATTTT. Translated, it gives CASSIGQGVMGADTQYF. This sequence joins TRBV12-3 or TRBV12-4 and TRBJ2-3; 8 nucleotides agree with TRBD1. J lost 4 bases, V lost 5 bases, and 14 bases had no gene match. CDR3 length: 17 amino acids.

This clonotype was seen repeatedly, ten times or more. The chain uses TRBV12-3 or TRBV12-4 and TRBJ1-1, with D unclear. The V and J ends lost 3 bases and 2 bases respectively, with 4 bases between them. The CDR3 sequence is 12 residues long. The CDR3 DNA reads as TGTGCCAGCAGTTTTATCAACACTGAAGCTTTCTTT. Its protein is CASSFINTEAFF.

This clonotype came up many times. The rearrangement uses TRBV14 and TRBJ1-1, with D possibly TRBD1 on 5 matching bases. The CDR3 is 13 amino acids. The V end lost 6 bases, the J end lost 2 bases, and 10 bases lay between the germline ends. Germline lookup yields CDR1 SGHDN and CDR2 FVKESK. The CDR3 loop is CASRNQGNTEAFF. The DNA of the CDR3 is TGTGCCAGCAGGAACCAGGGAAACACTGAAGCTTTCTTT.

The chain links TRBV7-8 to TRBJ2-2; no clear D. This CDR3 spans 14 amino acids. From germline, CDR1 is SGHVS and CDR2 FQNEAQ. Trimming shortened V by 4 bases and J by 1 base, and 7 bases separated the two germline ends. The CDR3 nucleotides read TGTGCCAGCAGCTCAAGAGAGAACACCGGGGAGCTGTTTTTT. It translates to CASSSRENTGELFF.

In its sample, this clonotype was seen a few times. This chain uses TRBV20-1 with TRBJ1-1; 7 positions agree with TRBD1. There are 14 residues in the CDR3. The germline CDR1 and CDR2 sequences are DFQATT and SNEGSKA (reference sequence). The V gene end was trimmed by 3 bases and the J gene end by 3 bases; junction bases not matched to a gene: 7. CDR3 protein: CSARPQGSDTEAFF. As DNA, the CDR3 is TGCAGTGCTAGGCCACAGGGGTCAGACACTGAAGCTTTCTTT.

This chain links TRBV14 with TRBJ1-6, with 8 bases fitting TRBD1. CDR1 and CDR2 (germline): SGHDN, FVKESK. V shed 0 bases and J 7 bases; nucleotides not matched to a gene: 8. This CDR3 spans 17 amino acids. In DNA form, the CDR3 reads TGTGCCAGCAGCCAAGATTATGGACAGGGAAGAAATTCACCCCTCCACTTT. Encoded protein: CASSQDYGQGRNSPLHF.

The chain recombines TRBV20-1 with TRBJ2-5; 9 bases align to TRBD2. CDR3 length: 16 amino acids. CDR1 and CDR2 from the germline V gene are DFQATT and SNEGSKA (reference sequence). The J segment lost 6 bases and the V segment lost 0 bases, leaving 11 bases of the junction unmatched. The CDR3, as DNA: TGCAGTGCTAGAGATCGCGTACTAGCGGGCGGGCAGACCCAGTACTTC. It yields the protein CSARDRVLAGGQTQYF.

The chain carries TRBV6-1 and TRBJ2-7; 8 nucleotides match TRBD1. The V segment lost 4 bases and the J segment 2 bases; nucleotides outside the gene matches: 4. The germline V gene encodes CDR1 MNHNS and CDR2 SASEGT. CDR3 length: 14 amino acids. CDR3 in DNA: TGTGCCAGCAGTGGGACAGGGAACCCCTACGAGCAGTACGTC. Translated: CASSGTGNPYEQYV.

This chain connects TRBV4-2 to TRBJ2-2; TRBD1 might be the D (6 bases). Germline V gene sequence: CDR1 LGHNA, CDR2 YNFKEQ. V dropped 0 bases and J dropped 3 bases, with 20 bases sitting between them. CDR3 length: 19 amino acids. Here the CDR3 reads CASSQELRQVVPDTGELFF. The CDR3 nucleotides read TGTGCCAGCAGCCAAGAATTGAGACAGGTAGTCCCGGACACCGGGGAGCTGTTTTTT.

The chain combines TRBV5-1 with TRBJ2-1; TRBD2 agrees at 10 bases. V gave up 5 bases and J gave up 6 bases; unmatched junction bases: 14. Germline CDR1 and CDR2: SGHRS and YFSETQ. The CDR3 is 17 residues long. The CDR3 sequence is CASSPGGLAGELNEQFF. As DNA, the CDR3 is TGCGCCAGCAGTCCTGGGGGGCTAGCGGGGGAACTCAATGAGCAGTTCTTC.

The rearrangement uses TRBV28 and TRBJ2-5; 8 bases fit TRBD2. The V gene end was trimmed by 3 bases and the J gene end by 5 bases; junction bases not matched to a gene: 8. Looked up from germline, CDR1 is MDHEN and CDR2 is SYDVKM. The CDR3 extends over 15 amino acids. The DNA of the CDR3 is TGTGCCAGCAGTTTTAATGCGGGGGGCCTCGAGACCCAGTACTTC. It specifies CASSFNAGGLETQYF.

CDR3 sequence reads: CASSKDRGSTDTQYF. DNA of the CDR3: TGTGCCAGCAGTAAAGACCGGGGTAGCACAGATACGCAGTATTTT. The chain couples TRBV25-1 to TRBJ2-3, with D possibly TRBD2 on 5 matching bases. V gave up 5 bases and J gave up 0 bases, with 12 bases separating them. The CDR3 totals 15 residues. CDR1 is MGHDK, CDR2 SYGVNS, per germline.

This clonotype was counted only a few times. This chain uses TRBV13 with TRBJ1-1, with D maybe TRBD1 (5 bases). Germline V gene lookup returns CDR1 PRHDT and CDR2 FYEKMQ (reference sequence). The CDR3 consists of 13 residues. V dropped 3 bases and J dropped 6 bases, with 11 bases sitting between them. Written as DNA, the CDR3 is TGTGCCAGCAGCTTTGCGGGGCTCGCTGAAGCTTTCTTT. Its protein product is CASSFAGLAEAFF.

This clonotype was detected a few times. V and J are TRBV19 and TRBJ2-5; D is perhaps TRBD1 or TRBD2 (5 bases each). The CDR3 runs to 16 residues. The germline V and J ends were trimmed by 5 bases and 0 bases, with 16 bases remaining between them. Looked up from germline, CDR1 is LNHDA and CDR2 is SQIVND (reference sequence). The CDR3 reads CASSSGTRGNQETQYF. In nucleotides, the CDR3 is TGTGCCAGTAGTTCCGGGACCCGGGGCAACCAAGAGACCCAGTACTTC.

This clonotype was seen a few times. J is TRBJ2-7 and V is TRBV7-3; 8 nucleotides match TRBD2. Trimming cost V 1 base and J 4 bases; bases outside gene matches: 12. The length of the CDR3 is 17 residues. Germline V CDR1 and CDR2: SGHTA, FQGTGA. CDR3: CASSLRPYQAGAYEQYF. The CDR3 DNA reads as TGTGCCAGCAGCTTAAGGCCCTACCAAGCGGGAGCTTACGAGCAGTACTTC.

This clonotype has more than one count but fewer than ten. The chain has TRBV28 and TRBJ1-4, with D perhaps TRBD1 (6 bases). Trimming left V 6 bases short and J 1 base short, with 9 bases between. CDR3 length: 14 residues. CDR1 is MDHEN and CDR2 is SYDVKM in the germline V gene. CDR3 amino acids: CASRKQGTNEKLFF. In nucleotides, the CDR3 is TGTGCCAGCAGAAAACAGGGAACTAATGAAAAACTGTTTTTT.

This clonotype was observed a handful of times. The CDR3 spells CASSSRGGQILAKNIQYF. The CDR3 coding sequence is TGTGCCAGCAGCTCCCGGGGGGGACAGATACTAGCCAAAAACATTCAGTACTTC. The chain combines TRBV11-1 with TRBJ2-4, with a weak D call TRBD2 (8 bases). The germline V gene has CDR1 SGHAT and CDR2 FQDESV (reference sequence). V lost 4 bases, J lost 0 bases, and 19 bases lay in between. The CDR3 extends over 18 amino acids.

This clonotype was observed a handful of times. The CDR3 reads CASSYADSSSPLHF. The CDR3 DNA reads as TGTGCCAGCAGTTACGCGGACAGTAGCTCACCCCTCCACTTT. V usage is TRBV6-2 or TRBV6-3 and J usage is TRBJ1-6, with D perhaps matching TRBD1 (6 bases). Between the trimmed V and J ends, which lost 2 bases and 10 bases, there was a span of 12 bases. The CDR3 spans 14 residues. From germline, CDR1 is MNHEY and CDR2 SVGEGT.

This clonotype came up many times. This sequence joins TRBV29-1 and TRBJ2-7, with D unresolved. Germline CDR1 is SQVTM and CDR2 is ANQGSEA. This CDR3 contains 12 residues. V dropped 7 bases and J dropped 3 bases, with 13 bases sitting between them. CDR3 region: CSALGLGYEQYV. The CDR3 bases are TGCAGCGCCCTGGGTCTCGGCTACGAGCAGTACGTC.

This clonotype was picked up a small number of times. The chain uses TRBV3-1 and TRBJ2-2; 8 bases align to TRBD1. Germline V gene sequence: CDR1 LGHDT, CDR2 YNNKEL (reference sequence). This CDR3 is built from 16 residues. V lost 0 bases, J lost 11 bases, and 11 bases stayed unmatched. In DNA form, the CDR3 reads TGTGCCAGCAGCCAAGATATCGGACAGGGAATTGGAGAGCTGTTTTTT. Protein: CASSQDIGQGIGELFF.

This clonotype was detected many times. The chain carries TRBV24-1 and TRBJ1-5; D is undetermined. This CDR3 contains 12 residues. V was pared by 9 bases and J by 4 bases, with 9 bases between. Germline V lookup: CDR1 KGHDR, CDR2 SFDVKD. The CDR3 DNA sequence: TGTGCCACCGGGGTCGGAAATCAGCCCCAGCATTTT. Translated, it gives CATGVGNQPQHF.

This clonotype was recorded a few times. The V call is TRBV29-1, the J call TRBJ2-7; D is unresolved. CDR1 and CDR2 from the germline V gene are SQVTM and ANQGSEA. The CDR3 spans 14 residues. The ends were cut back, 6 bases at V and 0 bases at J, with 15 bases in the middle. In DNA, the CDR3 is TGCAGCGTCGAGGACGGTCAGAGCTCCTACGAGCAGTACTTC. It codes for CSVEDGQSSYEQYF.

This clonotype appeared a few times. V gene TRBV4-1 combines with J gene TRBJ2-7, with 9 bases that match TRBD2. V lost 3 bases and J lost 0; bases outside the gene matches: 3. There are 15 residues in the CDR3. Germline V gene lookup returns CDR1 MGHRA and CDR2 YSYEKL. The chain's CDR3 is CASSQKREASYEQYF. The CDR3 nucleotides read TGCGCCAGCAGCCAGAAGCGGGAGGCCTCCTACGAGCAGTACTTC.

The V call is TRBV15, the J call TRBJ2-5; no reliable D call. This CDR3 is 14 amino acids long. Trimming removed 0 bases from V and 2 bases from J, with 7 bases in between. Germline V CDR1 and CDR2: LNHNV, YYDKDF (reference sequence). Written as DNA, the CDR3 is TGTGCCACCAGCAGAGATCGTGTACAAGAGACCCAGTACTTC. This gives the protein CATSRDRVQETQYF.

Only a few counts were recorded for this clonotype. The CDR3 DNA sequence: TGTGCCAGCAGTTGGGGACTAGCGGGAGTTAGTGAGCAGTTCTTC. Translating it yields CASSWGLAGVSEQFF. The V and J genes are TRBV27 and TRBJ2-1; 14 bases align to TRBD2. CDR3 length: 15 amino acids. The V gene end was trimmed by 4 bases and the J gene end by 9 bases; junction bases not matched to a gene: 5. Germline V gene sequence: CDR1 MNHEY, CDR2 SMNVEV (reference sequence).

This chain joins TRBV7-2 and TRBJ2-2; maybe TRBD1 (7 bases). Trimming removed 1 base at V and 4 bases at J, with 13 bases between. The CDR3 sequence is 16 residues long. Germline loops: CDR1 SGHTA, CDR2 FQGNSA. CDR3 sequence reads: CASSLVGGGLTGELFF. DNA of the CDR3: TGTGCCAGCAGCTTAGTTGGAGGGGGCCTCACCGGGGAGCTGTTTTTT.